The rows below give T cell receptor beta chains drawn from one sample of a study of blood T cells in healthy people across ages. TCRdb ran MiXCR on the 5' RACE reads and lists one entry per CDR3 protein. The sample has 1.4 million or so distinct CDR3 sequences, approximately 43% seen once. The specimen sequenced was blood. The receptors originated from a woman between 18 and 29 years old in good health. CDR3s include the opening cysteine and the closing phenylalanine or tryptophan. D genes are given only for firm matches. For some rows the clone size is stated as once, few or many, or as a class when expanded; others skip it.

>TRBD2|TRBJ2-1|TRBV13|.
TGTGCCAGCAGCGGTCCAAGCGGGAGAGACCCCTACAATGAGCAGTTCTTC
CASSGPSGRDPYNEQFF
>TRBD2|TRBJ2-5|TRBV28|.
TGTGCCAGTACTAGCGGGAATCAAGAGACCCAGTACTTC
CASTSGNQETQYF
>.|TRBJ1-1|TRBV19|.
TGTGCCAGTACATATAGGGGGTCTGAAGCTTTCTTT
CASTYRGSEAFF
>TRBD1|TRBJ2-5|TRBV7-2|.
TGTGCCAGCAGCTCGGGACAGCCGGGCCAAGAGACCCAGTACTTC
CASSSGQPGQETQYF
>.|TRBJ2-7|TRBV7-9|.
TGTGCCAGCAGCTTAGGGCCGTCCGGGCCGGTACTCGAGCAGTACTTC
CASSLGPSGPVLEQYF
>TRBD2|TRBJ2-1|TRBV7-9|few
TGTGCCAGCGAACTTTTAGCGGGGGGTTATGCCACTGAGCAGTTCTTC
CASELLAGGYATEQFF
>TRBD2|TRBJ2-2|TRBV20-1|.
TGCAGTGCTACCCAAGCGGGAGCGAACACCGGGGAGCTGTTTTTT
CSATQAGANTGELFF
>.|TRBJ1-2|TRBV6-5|few
TGTGCCAGCAGTACTCCTACAACAGGGATCTATGGCTACACCTTC
CASSTPTTGIYGYTF
>TRBD1|TRBJ1-2|TRBV7-2|few
TGTGCCAGCAGCTTAGAGGACAGGGGGCAGACACATTATGGCTACACCTTC
CASSLEDRGQTHYGYTF
>.|TRBJ1-4|TRBV25-1|.
TGTGCCAGCAGTGAAACCCGGGGAATCACTAATGAAAAACTGTTTTTT
CASSETRGITNEKLFF